These 26 T cell receptor beta chains originate from one sample sequenced in a study of cytomegalovirus exposure and HLA in healthy donors. Primers included in the PCR were 60 Vbeta and 13 Jbeta primers. Profiled with immunoSEQ multiplex PCR; TCRdb holds only in-frame clones, not every one. The sample has around 95,000 clones, around four fifths seen once. Sequenced input: PBMCs. The receptors stem from a female donor in good health and CMV-seropositive.

The gene calls are TRBV6-1 and TRBJ2-7, with TRBD1 matching 9 bases. The CDR3 loop spans 16 amino acids. The germline V gene encodes CDR1 MNHNS and CDR2 SASEGT. Trimming removed 2 bases from V and 1 base from J; junction bases left unmatched: 6. CDR3 sequence: CASSEPRDRVSYEQYF. The CDR3 bases are TGTGCCAGCAGTGAACCCCGGGACAGGGTATCCTACGAGCAGTACTTC.

The genes are TRBV7-6 and TRBJ2-3; D is ambiguous. Trimming took off 6 bases at V and 1 base at J, with 8 bases between the two ends. CDR1 and CDR2 (germline): SGHVS, FNYEAQ. This CDR3 has 13 residues. DNA for the CDR3: TGTGCCAGCAGTCAAGCGCGCACAGATACGCAGTATTTT. Residues: CASSQARTDTQYF.

The sample holds a few counts of this clone. The CDR3 is CASSLLVNTEAFF. The CDR3 coding sequence is TGTGCCAGCAGTTTGTTAGTGAACACTGAAGCTTTCTTT. The chain carries TRBV28 and TRBJ1-1; D gene unclear. This CDR3 is built from 13 residues. V lost 3 bases and J 0 bases, leaving 5 bases between the germline ends. CDR1 MDHEN and CDR2 SYDVKM come from the germline V gene.

The chain carries TRBV14 and TRBJ1-1; TRBD1 is a possible D gene (5 bases). Trimming shortened V by 5 bases and J by 4 bases, and 11 bases separated the two germline ends. Germline CDR1 and CDR2: SGHDN and FVKESK. The CDR3 consists of 13 residues. The CDR3 region has the DNA TGTGCCAGCAGCTATCAGGGTAGCACTGAAGCTTTCTTT. Translating gives CASSYQGSTEAFF.

This clone was detected once. The rearrangement uses TRBV7-2 and TRBJ2-1; TRBD2 aligns across 12 bases. This CDR3 region has 15 residues. V lost 4 bases and J lost 7; bases outside the gene matches: 5. CDR1 is SGHTA and CDR2 is FQGNSA in the germline V gene. CDR3 region: CASSSLAGGRNEQFF. The DNA of the CDR3 is TGTGCCAGCAGCTCCCTAGCGGGAGGGCGAAATGAGCAGTTCTTC.

The V gene is TRBV5-1, the J gene TRBJ2-3; 7 bases agree with TRBD2. The CDR3 spans 15 residues. Germline V gene data show CDR1 as SGHRS and CDR2 as YFSETQ. J was trimmed by 0 bases and V by 1 base; bases with no gene match: 2. CDR3 sequence (DNA): TGCGCCAGCAGCTTGACTAGCGCTAGCACAGATACGCAGTATTTT. Residues: CASSLTSASTDTQYF. The full variable domain, its missing parts supplied by reference TRBV5-1 and TRBJ2-3, is KAGVTQTPRYLIKTRGQQVTLSCSPISGHRSVSWYQQTPGQGLQFLFEYFSETQRNKGNFPGRFSGRQFSNSRSEMNVSTLELGDSALYLCASSLTSASTDTQYFGPGTRLTVL.

The sample holds one count of this clone. The chain carries TRBV7-9 and TRBJ1-3, with TRBD1 as a possible D gene (6 bases). Deletions cut 3 bases from V and 1 base from J, with 10 bases between. CDR1 and CDR2 from the germline V gene are SEHNR and FQNEAQ (reference sequence). This CDR3 is built from 15 residues. The CDR3 sequence is CASSLIGGSGNTIYF. CDR3 coding DNA: TGTGCCAGCAGCTTGATAGGGGGTTCTGGAAACACCATATATTTT. Based on the CDR3 plus reference TRBV7-9 and TRBJ1-3, the full variable domain is DTGVSQNPRHKITKRGQNVTFRCDPISEHNRLYWYRQTLGQGPEFLTYFQNEAQLEKSRLLSDRFSAERPKGSFSTLEIQRTEQGDSAMYLCASSLIGGSGNTIYFGEGSWLTVV.

The rearrangement joins TRBV9 to TRBJ1-2; D unresolved. Germline values: CDR1 SGDLS, CDR2 YYNGEE. CDR3 length equals 13 residues. Trimming took off 1 base at V and 2 bases at J, with 6 bases between the two ends. The CDR3 loop is CASSVYSNYGYTF. CDR3 nucleotide sequence: TGTGCCAGCAGCGTATACAGCAACTATGGCTACACCTTC. Looking up the rest from reference TRBV9 and TRBJ1-2 gives the full variable domain: DSGVTQTPKHLITATGQRVTLRCSPRSGDLSVYWYQQSLDQGLQFLIQYYNGEERAKGNILERFSAQQFPDLHSELNLSSLELGDSALYFCASSVYSNYGYTFGSGTRLTVV.

The chain couples TRBV5-1 to TRBJ2-1, with 12 positions matching TRBD2. The J segment lost 5 bases and the V segment lost 0 bases, leaving 6 bases of the junction unmatched. The germline V gene has CDR1 SGHRS and CDR2 YFSETQ. CDR3 length equals 17 residues. The CDR3 nucleotides read TGCGCCAGCAGCTTGGATAGACTAGCGGGGGAAAACAATGAGCAGTTCTTC. This sequence encodes CASSLDRLAGENNEQFF.

The rearrangement joins TRBV6-5 to TRBJ1-2; weak D call: TRBD1 (6 bases). The germline CDR1 and CDR2 sequences are MNHEY and SVGAGI. The CDR3 has 14 amino acids. V gave up 1 base and J gave up 4 bases, with 10 bases separating them. DNA for the CDR3: TGTGCCAGCAGTTACTTGCAGGGGACCTATGGCTACACCTTC. It yields the protein CASSYLQGTYGYTF.

The chain employs TRBV7-9 and TRBJ1-1; D is unresolved. The germline CDR1 and CDR2 sequences are SEHNR and FQNEAQ (reference sequence). V gave up 0 bases and J gave up 4 bases, with 9 bases separating them. The CDR3 spans 14 residues. Here the CDR3 reads CASSLARAVTEAFF. The CDR3 bases are TGTGCCAGCAGCTTAGCGCGGGCAGTCACTGAAGCTTTCTTT.

V usage is TRBV28 and J usage is TRBJ2-1; D may be TRBD1 (5 bases). The germline V gene has CDR1 MDHEN and CDR2 SYDVKM. V was trimmed by 9 bases and J by 0 bases, leaving 18 bases between them. The CDR3 has 16 amino acids. CDR3 sequence: CARTVRGPSSYNEQFF. In nucleotides, the CDR3 is TGTGCCAGGACAGTAAGGGGCCCGAGCTCCTACAATGAGCAGTTCTTC.

This clone was counted a single time. CDR3 loop: CTSSQDSAGGSYNEQFF. The CDR3 bases are TGCACCAGCAGCCAAGATTCAGCGGGGGGCTCCTACAATGAGCAGTTCTTC. The J gene is TRBJ2-1, the V gene TRBV1; TRBD2, the table's D call, was not compared with the DNA. TRBV1 is described as a pseudogene. The CDR3 is 17 residues long.

The V call is TRBV28, the J call TRBJ1-1, with D possibly matching TRBD1 (6 bases). The V end was cut by 5 bases, the J end by 5 bases, with 9 bases between. This CDR3 is 12 amino acids long. Germline CDR1 and CDR2: MDHEN and SYDVKM. The CDR3 loop is CASSQQGTEAFF. For the CDR3, the DNA is TGTGCCAGCAGTCAACAGGGTACTGAAGCTTTCTTT.

V gene TRBV30 combines with J gene TRBJ1-2, with D uncertain. Trimming shortened V by 4 bases and J by 7 bases, and 16 bases separated the two germline ends. This CDR3 spans 13 amino acids. Germline CDR1 is GTSNPN and CDR2 is SVGIG (reference sequence). The CDR3 bases are TGTGCCTGGATGGCCCAGATGCATTCTGGCTACACCTTC. Protein sequence: CAWMAQMHSGYTF.

The chain joins TRBV13 to TRBJ1-1; 8 bases map to TRBD1. The CDR3 loop spans 15 amino acids. Germline V gives CDR1 PRHDT, CDR2 FYEKMQ (reference sequence). V trimming: 5 bases; J trimming: 1 base; junction bases outside the gene matches: 6. The CDR3 DNA sequence: TGTGCCAGCAGCCTCTTGGACAGGGAGAACACTGAAGCTTTCTTT. It yields the protein CASSLLDRENTEAFF.

The chain has TRBV5-1 and TRBJ1-2; maybe TRBD1 (6 bases). V was trimmed by 4 bases and J by 3 bases, leaving 16 bases between them. Germline V gene data show CDR1 as SGHRS and CDR2 as YFSETQ. This CDR3 contains 15 residues. The CDR3 DNA follows: TGCGCCAGCAGCGACCTACCGGGGGGCGACTATGGCTACACCTTC. This sequence encodes CASSDLPGGDYGYTF.

V is TRBV7-2 and J is TRBJ2-7, with 14 bases fitting TRBD2. Germline trimming cut 3 bases from V and 2 bases from J; bases unmatched to any gene: 6. This CDR3 is built from 17 residues. From germline, CDR1 is SGHTA and CDR2 FQGNSA. The CDR3 nucleotides are TGTGCCAGCAGCTTCTCCGGGACTAGCGGGGGAGCCTACGAGCAGTACTTC. This translates into CASSFSGTSGGAYEQYF.

V gene TRBV15 combines with J gene TRBJ2-1, with a possible D match to TRBD2 (7 bases). The CDR3 has 15 residues. The V end was cut by 1 base, the J end by 4 bases, with 11 bases between. Germline V gene sequence: CDR1 LNHNV, CDR2 YYDKDF (reference sequence). The DNA of the CDR3 is TGTGCCACCAGCAGAGTAGGGGGGGGGTACAATGAGCAGTTCTTC. It translates to CATSRVGGGYNEQFF.

The V and J genes are TRBV19 and TRBJ2-1; 7 nucleotides match TRBD1. Germline V CDR1 and CDR2: LNHDA, SQIVND (reference sequence). This CDR3 has 17 amino acids. With V trimmed by 7 bases and J by 7 bases, 19 bases remained unmatched. The CDR3 here is CASNTGQGYRGWNEQFF. The CDR3 coding sequence is TGTGCCAGTAACACTGGTCAGGGGTACAGGGGTTGGAATGAGCAGTTCTTC.

The chain has TRBV9 and TRBJ2-1; 8 nucleotides match TRBD2. CDR3 size: 14 residues. Germline assignment: CDR1 SGDLS and CDR2 YYNGEE. The V and J ends lost 4 bases and 13 bases, in that order; junction bases with no gene match: 13. CDR3 amino acids: CASSPSPAGVRQFF. The CDR3, as DNA: TGTGCCAGCAGCCCAAGCCCAGCGGGAGTACGACAGTTCTTC.

The chain recombines TRBV28 with TRBJ2-1, with D possibly being TRBD2 (6 bases). Germline CDR1 is MDHEN and CDR2 is SYDVKM. The V gene lost 5 bases and the J gene lost 8 bases, with 22 bases spanning the gap. This CDR3 has 16 residues. The CDR3 DNA sequence: TGTGCCAGCAGTCAAAACCGGGACTGGGGTACGGATGAGCAGTTCTTC. It encodes CASSQNRDWGTDEQFF.

This sequence joins TRBV6-1 and TRBJ2-1, with a tentative D call TRBD1 (6 bases). Trimming took 8 bases from V and 2 from J, leaving 16 bases between them. The germline V gene has CDR1 MNHNS and CDR2 SASEGT. CDR3 length: 15 residues. Here the CDR3 reads CASLWTARPYNEQFF. CDR3 DNA sequence: TGTGCCAGCCTCTGGACAGCGAGACCCTACAATGAGCAGTTCTTC.

This clone was observed a single time. The chain combines TRBV5-1 with TRBJ1-1; a possible D gene is TRBD1 (6 bases). Germline lookup yields CDR1 SGHRS and CDR2 YFSETQ. The CDR3 extends over 13 amino acids. V lost 2 bases and J lost 5, with 10 bases in between. DNA of the CDR3: TGCGCCAGCAGCTTCGGCGACAGGACTGAAGCTTTCTTT. This codes for CASSFGDRTEAFF.

This chain connects TRBV28 to TRBJ1-3; 7 bases agree with TRBD1. CDR3 length equals 14 residues. After removal of 6 bases from V and 6 bases from J, the junction contained 8 bases not matched to a gene. CDR1 is MDHEN, CDR2 SYDVKM, per germline. CDR3 nucleotides: TGTGCCAGCAGAAAGACAGGGAACCAAAACACCATATATTTT. Encoded protein: CASRKTGNQNTIYF.

The chain couples TRBV2 to TRBJ1-1, with D unclear. The CDR3 has 13 amino acids. Deletions cut 5 bases from V and 1 base from J, with 8 bases between. CDR1 and CDR2 from the germline V gene are SNHLY and FYNNEI. In DNA, the CDR3 is TGTGCCAGCAGTAAGGAGGCGAACACTGAAGCTTTCTTT. Translation: CASSKEANTEAFF.